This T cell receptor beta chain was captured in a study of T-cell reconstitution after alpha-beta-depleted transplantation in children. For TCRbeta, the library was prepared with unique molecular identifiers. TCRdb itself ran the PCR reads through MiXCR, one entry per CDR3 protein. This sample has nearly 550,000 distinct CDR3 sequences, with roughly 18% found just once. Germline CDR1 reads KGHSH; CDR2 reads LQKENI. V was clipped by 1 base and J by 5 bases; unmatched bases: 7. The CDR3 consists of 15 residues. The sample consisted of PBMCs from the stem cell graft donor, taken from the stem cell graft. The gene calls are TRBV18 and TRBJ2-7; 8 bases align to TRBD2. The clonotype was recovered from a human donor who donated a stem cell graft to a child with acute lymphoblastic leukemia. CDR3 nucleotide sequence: TGTGCCAGCTCACCACAGGGGACTAGTCGGAACGAGCAGTACTTC. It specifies CASSPQGTSRNEQYF.